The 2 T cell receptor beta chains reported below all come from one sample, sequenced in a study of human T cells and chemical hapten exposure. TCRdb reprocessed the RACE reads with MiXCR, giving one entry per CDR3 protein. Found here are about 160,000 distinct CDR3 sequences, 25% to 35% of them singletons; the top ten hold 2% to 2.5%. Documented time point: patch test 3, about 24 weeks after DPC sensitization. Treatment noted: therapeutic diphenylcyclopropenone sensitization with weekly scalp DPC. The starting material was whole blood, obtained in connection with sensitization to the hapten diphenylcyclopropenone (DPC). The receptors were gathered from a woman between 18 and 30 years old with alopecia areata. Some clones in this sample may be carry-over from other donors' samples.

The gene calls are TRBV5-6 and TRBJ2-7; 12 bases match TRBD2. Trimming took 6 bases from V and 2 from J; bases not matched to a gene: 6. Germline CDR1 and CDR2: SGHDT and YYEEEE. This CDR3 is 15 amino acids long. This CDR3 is CASIQTSGRPYEQYF. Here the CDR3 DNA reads TGTGCCAGCATCCAGACTAGCGGGAGACCCTACGAGCAGTACTTC.

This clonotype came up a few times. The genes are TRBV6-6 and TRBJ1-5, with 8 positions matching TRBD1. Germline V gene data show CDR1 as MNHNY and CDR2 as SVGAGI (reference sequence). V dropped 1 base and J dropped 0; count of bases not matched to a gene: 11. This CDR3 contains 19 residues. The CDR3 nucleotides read TGTGCCAGCAGTTACTTTGCAGGGGGCATTTCGAATAGCAATCAGCCCCAGCATTTT. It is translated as CASSYFAGGISNSNQPQHF.